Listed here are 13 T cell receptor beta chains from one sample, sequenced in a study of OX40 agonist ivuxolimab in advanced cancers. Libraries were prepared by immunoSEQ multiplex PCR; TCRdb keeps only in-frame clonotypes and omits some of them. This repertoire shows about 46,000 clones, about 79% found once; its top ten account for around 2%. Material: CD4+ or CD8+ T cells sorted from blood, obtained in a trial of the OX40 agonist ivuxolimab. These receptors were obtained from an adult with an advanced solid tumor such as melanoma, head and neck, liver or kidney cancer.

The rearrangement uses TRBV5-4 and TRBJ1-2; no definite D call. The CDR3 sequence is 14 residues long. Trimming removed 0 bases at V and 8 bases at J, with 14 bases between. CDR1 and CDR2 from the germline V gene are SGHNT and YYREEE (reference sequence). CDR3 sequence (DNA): TGTGCCAGCAGCTTGGCGCAGGCTTTGGGAGGCTACACCTTC. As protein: CASSLAQALGGYTF.

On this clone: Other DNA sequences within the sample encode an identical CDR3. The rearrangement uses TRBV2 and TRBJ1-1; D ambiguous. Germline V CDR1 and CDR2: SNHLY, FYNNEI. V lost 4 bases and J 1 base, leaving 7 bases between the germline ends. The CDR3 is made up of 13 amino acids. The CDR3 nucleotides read TGTGCCAGCAGTGGTAGACAGAACACTGAAGCTTTCTTT. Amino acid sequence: CASSGRQNTEAFF.

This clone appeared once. CDR3 region: CASRPPDRAEAFF. The DNA of the CDR3 is TGTGCCAGCAGACCCCCCGACAGGGCTGAAGCTTTCTTT. J is TRBJ1-1 and V is TRBV2, with 7 bases that match TRBD1. The J segment lost 6 bases and the V segment lost 6 bases, leaving 7 bases of the junction unmatched. This CDR3 has 13 residues. Germline lookup yields CDR1 SNHLY and CDR2 FYNNEI.

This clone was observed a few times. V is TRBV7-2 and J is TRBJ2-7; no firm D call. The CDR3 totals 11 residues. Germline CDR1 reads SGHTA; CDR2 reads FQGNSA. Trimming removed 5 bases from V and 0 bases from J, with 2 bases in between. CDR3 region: CASSVSYEQYF. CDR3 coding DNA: TGTGCCAGCAGCGTCTCCTACGAGCAGTACTTC.

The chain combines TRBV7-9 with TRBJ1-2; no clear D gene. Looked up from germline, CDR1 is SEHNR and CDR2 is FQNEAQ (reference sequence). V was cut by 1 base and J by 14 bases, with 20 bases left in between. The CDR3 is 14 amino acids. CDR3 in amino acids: CASSLGSGPVFLTF. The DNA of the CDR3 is TGTGCCAGCAGCTTAGGGTCAGGCCCTGTTTTCTTGACCTTC.

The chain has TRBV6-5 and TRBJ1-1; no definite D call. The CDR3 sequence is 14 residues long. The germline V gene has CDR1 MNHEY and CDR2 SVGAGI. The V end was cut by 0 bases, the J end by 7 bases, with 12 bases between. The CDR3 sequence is CASSYSSGIGEAFF. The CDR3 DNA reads TGTGCCAGCAGTTACTCGTCAGGTATCGGTGAAGCTTTCTTT.

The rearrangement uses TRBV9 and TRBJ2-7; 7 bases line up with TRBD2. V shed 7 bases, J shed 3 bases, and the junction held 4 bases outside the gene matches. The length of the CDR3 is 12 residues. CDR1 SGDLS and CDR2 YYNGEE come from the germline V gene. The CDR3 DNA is TGTGCCAGCGGGAGGGACGTCTACGAGCAGTACTTC. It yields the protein CASGRDVYEQYF. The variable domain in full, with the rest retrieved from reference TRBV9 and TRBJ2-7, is DSGVTQTPKHLITATGQRVTLRCSPRSGDLSVYWYQQSLDQGLQFLIQYYNGEERAKGNILERFSAQQFPDLHSELNLSSLELGDSALYFCASGRDVYEQYFGPGTRLTVT.

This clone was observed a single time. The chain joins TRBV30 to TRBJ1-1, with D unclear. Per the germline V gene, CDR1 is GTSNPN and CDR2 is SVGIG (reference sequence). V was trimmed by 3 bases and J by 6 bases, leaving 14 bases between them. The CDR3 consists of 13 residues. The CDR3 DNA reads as TGTGCCTGGAGCCCCCCTGGGAGGCCTGAAGCTTTCTTT. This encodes CAWSPPGRPEAFF.

Here the CDR3 reads CASSRSKREQYF. The CDR3 DNA follows: TGTGCCAGCAGCAGATCGAAGCGCGAGCAGTACTTC. The chain joins TRBV6-5 to TRBJ2-7; no definite D call. The CDR3 is made up of 12 amino acids. Between the trimmed V and J ends, which lost 6 bases and 6 bases, there was a span of 12 bases. The germline V gene encodes CDR1 MNHEY and CDR2 SVGAGI.

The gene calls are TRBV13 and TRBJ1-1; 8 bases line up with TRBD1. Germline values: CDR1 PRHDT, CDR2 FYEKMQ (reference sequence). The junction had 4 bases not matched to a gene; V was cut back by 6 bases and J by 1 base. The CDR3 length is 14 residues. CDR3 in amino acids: CASSTGTGNTEAFF. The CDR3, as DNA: TGTGCCAGCAGTACCGGGACAGGGAACACTGAAGCTTTCTTT.

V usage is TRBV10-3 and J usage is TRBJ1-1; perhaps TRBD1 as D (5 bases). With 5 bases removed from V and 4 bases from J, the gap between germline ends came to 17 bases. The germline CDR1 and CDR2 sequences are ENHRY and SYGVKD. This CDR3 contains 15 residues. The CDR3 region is CAISPGGPRGTEAFF. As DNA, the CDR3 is TGTGCCATCAGTCCGGGGGGACCGAGGGGCACTGAAGCTTTCTTT.

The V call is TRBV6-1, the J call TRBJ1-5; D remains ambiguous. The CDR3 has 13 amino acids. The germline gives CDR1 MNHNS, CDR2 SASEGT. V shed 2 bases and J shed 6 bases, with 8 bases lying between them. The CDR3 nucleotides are TGTGCCAGCAGTGAATTTCAGGCTCAGCCCCAGCATTTT. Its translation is CASSEFQAQPQHF.

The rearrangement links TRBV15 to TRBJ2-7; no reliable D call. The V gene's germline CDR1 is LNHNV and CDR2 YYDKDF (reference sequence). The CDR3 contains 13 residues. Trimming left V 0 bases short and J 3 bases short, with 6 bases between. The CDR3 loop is CATSRDKGYEQYF. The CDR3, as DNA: TGTGCCACCAGCAGAGATAAGGGCTACGAGCAGTACTTC.